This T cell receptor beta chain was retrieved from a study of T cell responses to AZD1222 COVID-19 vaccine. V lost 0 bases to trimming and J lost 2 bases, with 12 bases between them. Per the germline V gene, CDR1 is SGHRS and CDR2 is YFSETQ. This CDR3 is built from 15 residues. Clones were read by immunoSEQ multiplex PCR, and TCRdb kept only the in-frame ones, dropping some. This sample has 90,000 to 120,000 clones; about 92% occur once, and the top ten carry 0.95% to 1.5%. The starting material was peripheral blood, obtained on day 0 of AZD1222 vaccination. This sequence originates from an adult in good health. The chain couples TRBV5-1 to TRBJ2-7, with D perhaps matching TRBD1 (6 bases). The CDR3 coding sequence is TGCGCCAGCAGCTTGGAAGGGACACATACCTACGAGCAGTACTTC. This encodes CASSLEGTHTYEQYF.